Detailed here is one T cell receptor beta chain. This sample stems from a study of blood T cell repertoires in COVID-19. The V segment lost 7 bases and the J segment 3 bases; nucleotides outside the gene matches: 13. CDR1 and CDR2 from the germline V gene are MNHNY and SVGAGI (reference sequence). This CDR3 is 17 amino acids long. TCRdb's copy holds only in-frame clones and misses some; the assay was immunoSEQ multiplex PCR. The top ten hold roughly a sixth of the sample, which has about 200,000 clones, about 88% seen once. The sequenced sample consisted of peripheral blood. The receptor's source is a man in his fifties or sixties with COVID-19, enrolled during active disease. The V gene is TRBV6-6, the J gene TRBJ2-7; the match to TRBD2 covers 12 bases. The CDR3 DNA reads TGTGCCAGCACTCGACGAACTAGCGGGAGGTCATTCTACGAGCAGTACTTC. The encoded protein is CASTRRTSGRSFYEQYF.